This T cell receptor beta chain was sequenced for a study of T-cell memory formation after mild COVID-19. Germline-derived CDR1 and CDR2 are MNHEY and SVGAGI. Trimming removed 5 bases from V and 0 bases from J, with 11 bases in between. This CDR3 has 16 amino acids. In TCRdb, the 5' RACE reads were re-called with MiXCR into one record per CDR3 protein. Among some 290,000 distinct CDR3 sequences listed, 15% to 20% were seen once. This receptor was obtained from a man between 18 and 29 years old who had mild COVID-19 (a few samples of this study predate the infection). Cell type and time point are not known. The chain is built from TRBV6-5 and TRBJ2-6; D remains ambiguous. Source material: PBMCs or a T cell subset sorted from them (not recorded which). The chain's CDR3 is CASSPQPISGANVLTF. As DNA, the CDR3 is TGTGCCAGCAGTCCTCAGCCTATCTCTGGGGCCAACGTCCTGACTTTC.